The sequence of this T cell receptor (beta chain) was determined in a study of glioma-infiltrating T cells after dendritic cell vaccination. The primer mix had 60 V beta and 13 J beta primers. The protocol was immunoSEQ multiplex PCR, while the TCRdb copy is restricted to in-frame clones and leaves out a portion. The sample contains about 67,000 clones, around 81% of which appear only once. Trimming stripped 4 bases from V and 6 bases from J, with 8 bases between. This CDR3 region has 12 residues. Germline V lookup: CDR1 SGHTA, CDR2 FQGTGA. Isocitrate dehydrogenase mutation was absent in all glioblastoma patients. PBMC were collected before vaccination, two weeks after the third vaccination, and at progression.

This receptor was taken from a human donor with glioblastoma. The chain links TRBV7-3 to TRBJ2-3; possible D gene TRBD2, 5 bases. The sample was blood, taken before dendritic cell vaccination. DNA of the CDR3: TGTGCCAGCAGCTCCAGGACTGATACGCAGTATTTT. Its protein product is CASSSRTDTQYF.